This T cell receptor (beta chain) was identified during a study of blood T cell repertoires in COVID-19. Sequencing was performed with immunoSEQ multiplex PCR; in TCRdb, only in-frame clones are kept and a portion is missing. The table has under 200,000 clones, over 70% seen once. Trimming removed 7 bases at V and 3 bases at J, with 21 bases between. This CDR3 has 16 residues. Germline CDR1 is SNHLY and CDR2 is FYNNEI. The receptor comes from a woman between 35 and 50 years old with acute COVID-19. The sequenced material came from PBMCs or T cells enriched from blood (not recorded which). V gene TRBV2 combines with J gene TRBJ2-5; D not resolved. The CDR3, as DNA: TGTGCCAGCAACCCGAGTTCGGGTTTCGGTAAAGAGACCCAGTACTTC. It codes for CASNPSSGFGKETQYF.